This passage covers 8 T cell receptor beta chains from one sample sequenced in a study of blood T cell repertoires in COVID-19. The repertoire was sequenced with immunoSEQ multiplex PCR; TCRdb's copy has only in-frame clones and lacks some. Of roughly 230,000 clones listed, over 70% are singletons. The specimen was peripheral blood. These receptors all stem from a man aged 40-55 years with active or convalescent COVID-19.

The sample holds a few counts of this clone. The sample holds other DNA sequences that translate to the same CDR3. The rearrangement joins TRBV12-5 to TRBJ2-1; 13 bases fit TRBD2. The CDR3 covers 16 residues. Germline V gene lookup returns CDR1 LGHNT and CDR2 FRNRAP. V dropped 1 base and J dropped 7; count of bases not matched to a gene: 4. The CDR3 region is CASGLGGTSGNNEQFF. CDR3 DNA sequence: TGTGCTAGTGGTTTGGGCGGGACTAGCGGGAATAATGAGCAGTTCTTC.

The CDR3 sequence is CSVETGGNYGYTF. The CDR3 nucleotides are TGCAGCGTCGAAACAGGAGGGAACTATGGCTACACCTTC. The genes are TRBV29-1 and TRBJ1-2; D is possibly TRBD1 (5 bases). CDR1 is SQVTM, CDR2 ANQGSEA, per germline. This CDR3 spans 13 amino acids. V lost 6 bases, J lost 2 bases, and 13 bases lay in between.

V and J are TRBV6-6 and TRBJ2-1, with 9 bases fitting TRBD2. In germline, CDR1 is MNHNY, CDR2 SVGAGI (reference sequence). V trimming: 5 bases; J trimming: 3 bases; junction bases outside the gene matches: 14. The CDR3 is 18 amino acids. This CDR3 is CASSPRVGLASDYNEQFF. CDR3 nucleotides: TGTGCCAGCAGTCCAAGGGTGGGACTAGCCTCTGACTACAATGAGCAGTTCTTC.

This clone turned up a few times. The rearrangement joins TRBV4-1 to TRBJ2-7, with TRBD1 as a possible D gene (6 bases). CDR1 MGHRA and CDR2 YSYEKL come from the germline V gene. V was clipped by 0 bases and J by 3 bases, with 21 bases between them. This CDR3 is built from 18 residues. The CDR3 here is CASSQDPDEQGVVYEQYF. CDR3 coding DNA: TGCGCCAGCAGCCAAGATCCGGACGAACAGGGAGTCGTCTACGAGCAGTACTTC.

V usage is TRBV5-4 and J usage is TRBJ2-7; 9 positions agree with TRBD1. Germline trimming cut 4 bases from V and 4 bases from J; bases unmatched to any gene: 3. Germline lookup yields CDR1 SGHNT and CDR2 YYREEE (reference sequence). The CDR3 has 13 residues. The CDR3 DNA reads TGTGCCAGCAGCCGGACAGGGGCTTACGAGCAGTACTTC. This encodes CASSRTGAYEQYF.

This clone was seen only once. The chain uses TRBV10-3 and TRBJ2-1, with TRBD2 matching 14 bases. The V gene's germline CDR1 is ENHRY and CDR2 SYGVKD. This CDR3 comprises 20 residues. J was trimmed by 2 bases and V by 2 bases; bases with no gene match: 11. The DNA for the CDR3 is TGTGCCATCAGTGAGGCTTTGGGACTAGCGGGAGTTAGCACCTACAATGAGCAGTTCTTC. This encodes CAISEALGLAGVSTYNEQFF.

The chain links TRBV20-1 to TRBJ2-2, with a tentative D call TRBD1 (5 bases). V dropped 7 bases and J dropped 3 bases, with 6 bases sitting between them. CDR3 length: 11 residues. Looked up from germline, CDR1 is DFQATT and CDR2 is SNEGSKA (reference sequence). CDR3 in amino acids: CSVGDTGELFF. The CDR3 bases are TGCAGTGTAGGGGACACCGGGGAGCTGTTTTTT.

The chain carries TRBV28 and TRBJ2-7, with 8 bases lining up with TRBD1. The CDR3 has 14 amino acids. Germline CDR1 reads MDHEN; CDR2 reads SYDVKM. V was pared by 3 bases and J by 4 bases, with 5 bases of the junction left unmatched. The CDR3 spells CASSLPGGVYEQYF. The CDR3 coding sequence is TGTGCCAGCAGTTTGCCAGGGGGCGTTTACGAGCAGTACTTC.